This note documents a single T cell receptor (beta chain) sequence. The germline gene is not matched at one end of the junction; a read error may be the cause. This entry comes from a study of Graves' ophthalmopathy and Graves' hyperthyroidism. Transcripts of RNA were the source for amplifying TCR beta CDR3 regions. In the first round, RT-PCR was carried out with HTBI primers, and a multiplex PCR formed the second round. TCRdb re-called the multiplex PCR reads with MiXCR, one entry per CDR3 protein. The data hold about 660,000 distinct CDR3 sequences, with just over 40% observed a single time. In germline, CDR1 is SGHRS, CDR2 YFSETQ. The CDR3 contains 15 residues.

Sequencing was done on a sample of peripheral blood. V and J are TRBV5-1 and TRBJ1-1, with a possible D match to TRBD1 (6 bases). This TCR came from an adult man with Graves' ophthalmopathy. In DNA, the CDR3 is TGTGTCAGCAGCTTGGGGGGCAGAGGGAGGACTGAAGCTTTCTTT. Translation: CVSSLGGRGRTEAFF. Complete variable domain (other parts from reference TRBV5-1 and TRBJ1-1): KAGVTQTPRYLIKTRGQQVTLSCSPISGHRSVSWYQQTPGQGLQFLFEYFSETQRNKGNFPGRFSGRQFSNSRSEMNVSTLELGDSALYLCVSSLGGRGRTEAFFGQGTRLTVV.